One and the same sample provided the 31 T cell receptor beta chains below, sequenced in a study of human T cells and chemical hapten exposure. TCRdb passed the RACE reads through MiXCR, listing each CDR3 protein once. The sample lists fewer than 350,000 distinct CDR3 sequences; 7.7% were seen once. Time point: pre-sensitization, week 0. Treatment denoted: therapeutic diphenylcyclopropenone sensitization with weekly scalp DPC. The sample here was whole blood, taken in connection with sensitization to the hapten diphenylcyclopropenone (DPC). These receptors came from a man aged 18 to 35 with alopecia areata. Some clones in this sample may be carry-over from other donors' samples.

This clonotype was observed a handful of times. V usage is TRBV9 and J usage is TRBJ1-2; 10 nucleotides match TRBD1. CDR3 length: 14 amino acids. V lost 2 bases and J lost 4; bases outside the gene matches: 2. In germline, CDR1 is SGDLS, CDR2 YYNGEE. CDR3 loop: CASSVGQGFYGYTF. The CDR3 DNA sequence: TGTGCCAGCAGCGTGGGACAGGGGTTCTATGGCTACACCTTC.

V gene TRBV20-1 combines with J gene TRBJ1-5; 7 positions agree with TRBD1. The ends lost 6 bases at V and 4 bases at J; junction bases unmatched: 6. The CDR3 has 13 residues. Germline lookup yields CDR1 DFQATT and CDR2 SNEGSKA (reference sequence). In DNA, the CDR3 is TGCAGTGCCCTTGACAGGGCTAATCAGCCCCAGCATTTT. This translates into CSALDRANQPQHF.

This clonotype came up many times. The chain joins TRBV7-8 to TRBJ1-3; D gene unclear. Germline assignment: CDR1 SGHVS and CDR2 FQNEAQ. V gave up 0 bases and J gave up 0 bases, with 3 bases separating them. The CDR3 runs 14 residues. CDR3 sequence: CASSLAVSGNTIYF. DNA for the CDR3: TGTGCCAGCAGCTTAGCGGTCTCTGGAAACACCATATATTTT. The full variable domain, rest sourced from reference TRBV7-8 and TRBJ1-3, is GAGVSQSPRYKVAKRGQDVALRCDPISGHVSLFWYQQALGQGPEFLTYFQNEAQLDKSGLPSDRFFAERPEGSVSTLKIQRTQQEDSAVYLCASSLAVSGNTIYFGEGSWLTVV.

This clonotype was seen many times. The CDR3 nucleotides read TGTGCCAGCAGCTCGGAAGTCGGGGAGCTGTTTTTT. Translated: CASSSEVGELFF. J is TRBJ2-2 and V is TRBV7-3; D ambiguous. The V end was cut by 4 bases, the J end by 7 bases, with 7 bases between. Germline CDR1 and CDR2: SGHTA and FQGTGA. This CDR3 has 12 amino acids.

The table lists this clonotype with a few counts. This CDR3 reads CASRRRRQALPTEAFF. The CDR3 DNA is TGTGCCAGCAGGCGACGCCGACAGGCCCTACCTACTGAAGCTTTCTTT. This chain joins TRBV28 and TRBJ1-1, with a possible D match to TRBD1 (6 bases). CDR3 length equals 16 residues. Germline-derived CDR1 and CDR2 are MDHEN and SYDVKM. Trimming removed 6 bases from V and 5 bases from J, with 22 bases in between.

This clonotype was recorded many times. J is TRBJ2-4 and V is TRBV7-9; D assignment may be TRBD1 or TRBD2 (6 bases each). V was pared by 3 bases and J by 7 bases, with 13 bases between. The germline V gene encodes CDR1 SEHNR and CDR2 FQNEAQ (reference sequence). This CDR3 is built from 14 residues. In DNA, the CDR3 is TGTGCCAGCAGCTTGGCAGGGGAGGCGAACATTCAGTACTTC. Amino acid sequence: CASSLAGEANIQYF. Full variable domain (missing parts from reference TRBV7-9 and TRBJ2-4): DTGVSQNPRHKITKRGQNVTFRCDPISEHNRLYWYRQTLGQGPEFLTYFQNEAQLEKSRLLSDRFSAERPKGSFSTLEIQRTEQGDSAMYLCASSLAGEANIQYFGAGTRLSVL.

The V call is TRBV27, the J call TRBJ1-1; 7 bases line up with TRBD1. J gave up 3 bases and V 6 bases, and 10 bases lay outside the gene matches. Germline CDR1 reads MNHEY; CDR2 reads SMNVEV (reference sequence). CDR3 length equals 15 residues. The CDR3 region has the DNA TGTGCCAGCAGATTGACAGGGTATGGACACACTGAAGCTTTCTTT. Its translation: CASRLTGYGHTEAFF.

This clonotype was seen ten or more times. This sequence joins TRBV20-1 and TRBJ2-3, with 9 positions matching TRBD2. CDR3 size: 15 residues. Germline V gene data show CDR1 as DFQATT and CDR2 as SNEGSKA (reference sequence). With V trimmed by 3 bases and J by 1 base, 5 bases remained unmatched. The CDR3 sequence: CSAREVAGGTDTQYF. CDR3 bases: TGCAGTGCTAGGGAGGTAGCGGGGGGCACAGATACGCAGTATTTT.

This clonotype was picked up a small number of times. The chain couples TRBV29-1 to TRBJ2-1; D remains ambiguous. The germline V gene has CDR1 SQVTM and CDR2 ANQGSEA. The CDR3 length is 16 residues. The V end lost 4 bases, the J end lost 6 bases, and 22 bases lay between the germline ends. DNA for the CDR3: TGCAGCGTTGTTGGGAATCCGCTAAGGGTTGGCAATGAGCAGTTCTTC. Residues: CSVVGNPLRVGNEQFF.

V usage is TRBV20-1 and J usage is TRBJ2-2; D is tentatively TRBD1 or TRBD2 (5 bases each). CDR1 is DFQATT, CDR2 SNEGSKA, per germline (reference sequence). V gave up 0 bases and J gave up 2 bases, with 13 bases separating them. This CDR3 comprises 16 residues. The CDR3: CSARDVGDRNTGELFF. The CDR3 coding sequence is TGCAGTGCTAGAGATGTCGGGGACCGAAACACCGGGGAGCTGTTTTTT.

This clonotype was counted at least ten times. CDR3 protein: CASSYRPNQPQHF. The DNA for the CDR3 is TGTGCCAGCAGTTACAGGCCTAATCAGCCCCAGCATTTT. The V gene is TRBV6-2 or TRBV6-3, the J gene TRBJ1-5, with D unresolved. V was pared by 2 bases and J by 4 bases, with 6 bases between. Germline CDR1 reads MNHEY; CDR2 reads SVGEGT. The CDR3 runs 13 residues.

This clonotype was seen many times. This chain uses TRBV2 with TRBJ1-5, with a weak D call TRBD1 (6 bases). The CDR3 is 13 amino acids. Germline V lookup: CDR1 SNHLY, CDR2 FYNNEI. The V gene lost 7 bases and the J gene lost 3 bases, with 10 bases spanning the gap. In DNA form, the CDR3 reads TGTGCCAGCACGGGGGCCCACAATCAGCCCCAGCATTTT. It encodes CASTGAHNQPQHF.

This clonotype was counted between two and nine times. CDR3 protein: CSAGTPNTEAFF. The CDR3 DNA reads as TGCAGTGCTGGGACACCGAACACTGAAGCTTTCTTT. The chain couples TRBV20-1 to TRBJ1-1; tentative D call: TRBD1 (6 bases). V was pared by 5 bases and J by 1 base, with 8 bases between. The germline CDR1 and CDR2 sequences are DFQATT and SNEGSKA (reference sequence). The length of the CDR3 is 12 residues.

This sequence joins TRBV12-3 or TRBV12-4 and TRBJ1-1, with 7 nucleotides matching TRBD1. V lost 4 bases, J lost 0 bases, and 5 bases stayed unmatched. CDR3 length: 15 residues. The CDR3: CASSSYRGVNTEAFF. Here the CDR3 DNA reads TGTGCCAGCAGTTCATACAGGGGAGTGAACACTGAAGCTTTCTTT.

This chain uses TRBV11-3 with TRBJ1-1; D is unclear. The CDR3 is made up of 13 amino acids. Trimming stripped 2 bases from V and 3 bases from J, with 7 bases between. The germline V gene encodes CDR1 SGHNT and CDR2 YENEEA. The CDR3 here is CASSLMRDTEAFF. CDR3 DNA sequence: TGTGCCAGCAGCTTAATGAGGGACACTGAAGCTTTCTTT.

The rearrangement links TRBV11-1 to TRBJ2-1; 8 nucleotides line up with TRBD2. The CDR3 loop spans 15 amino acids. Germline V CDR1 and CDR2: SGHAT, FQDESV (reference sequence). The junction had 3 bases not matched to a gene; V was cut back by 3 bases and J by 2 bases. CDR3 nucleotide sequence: TGTGCCAGCAGCTTTAGCGGGGACCCCTACAATGAGCAGTTCTTC. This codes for CASSFSGDPYNEQFF.

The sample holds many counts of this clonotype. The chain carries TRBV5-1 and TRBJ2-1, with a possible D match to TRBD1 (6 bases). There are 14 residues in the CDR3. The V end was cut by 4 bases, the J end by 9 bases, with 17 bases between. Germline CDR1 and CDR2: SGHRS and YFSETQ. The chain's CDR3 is CASSAGAGAVEQFF. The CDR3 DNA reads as TGCGCCAGCAGCGCCGGGGCAGGGGCAGTTGAGCAGTTCTTC.

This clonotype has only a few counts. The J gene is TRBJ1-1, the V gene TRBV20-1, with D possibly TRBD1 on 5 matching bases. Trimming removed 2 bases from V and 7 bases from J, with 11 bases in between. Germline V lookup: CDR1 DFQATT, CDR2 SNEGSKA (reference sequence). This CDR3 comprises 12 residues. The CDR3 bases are TGCAGTGCTAGATCAGGTGGGGGTGAAGCTTTCTTT. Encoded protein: CSARSGGGEAFF.

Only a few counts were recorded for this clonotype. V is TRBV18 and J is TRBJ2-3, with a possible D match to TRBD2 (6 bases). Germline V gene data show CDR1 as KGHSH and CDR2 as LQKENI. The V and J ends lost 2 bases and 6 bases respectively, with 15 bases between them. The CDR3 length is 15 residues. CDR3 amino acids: CASSPGGVMSDTQYF. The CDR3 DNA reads TGTGCCAGCTCACCAGGCGGGGTAATGTCCGATACGCAGTATTTT.

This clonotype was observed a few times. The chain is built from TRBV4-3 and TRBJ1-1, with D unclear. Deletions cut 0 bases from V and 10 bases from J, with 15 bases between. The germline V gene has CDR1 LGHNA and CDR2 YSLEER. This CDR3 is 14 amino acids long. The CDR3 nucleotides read TGCGCCAGCAGCCAAGATGAGGAGTCCGGCGGAGCTTTCTTT. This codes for CASSQDEESGGAFF.

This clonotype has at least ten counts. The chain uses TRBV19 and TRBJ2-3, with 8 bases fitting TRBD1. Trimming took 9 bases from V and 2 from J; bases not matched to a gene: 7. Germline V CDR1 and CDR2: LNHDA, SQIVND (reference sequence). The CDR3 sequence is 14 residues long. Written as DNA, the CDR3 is TGTGCCAGCCGGGCGGGACAGGACACAGATACGCAGTATTTT. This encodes CASRAGQDTDTQYF.

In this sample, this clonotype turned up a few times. The DNA for the CDR3 is TGTGCCAGCAGCTTCATGGGACGAAAGATAGATACGCAGTATTTT. It is translated as CASSFMGRKIDTQYF. The chain uses TRBV5-5 and TRBJ2-3, with D perhaps being TRBD1 or TRBD2 (5 bases each). The CDR3 consists of 15 residues. The V end lost 2 bases, the J end lost 5 bases, and 15 bases lay between the germline ends. Germline CDR1 and CDR2: SGHKS and YYEKEE (reference sequence).

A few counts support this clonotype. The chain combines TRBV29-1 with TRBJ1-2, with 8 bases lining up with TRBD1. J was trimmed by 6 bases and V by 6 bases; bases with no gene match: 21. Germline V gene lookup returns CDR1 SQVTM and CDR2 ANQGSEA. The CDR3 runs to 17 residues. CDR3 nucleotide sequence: TGCAGCGTCCTTCCTGGGACAGGCACATCGTTCTCCCATGGCTACACCTTC. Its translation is CSVLPGTGTSFSHGYTF.

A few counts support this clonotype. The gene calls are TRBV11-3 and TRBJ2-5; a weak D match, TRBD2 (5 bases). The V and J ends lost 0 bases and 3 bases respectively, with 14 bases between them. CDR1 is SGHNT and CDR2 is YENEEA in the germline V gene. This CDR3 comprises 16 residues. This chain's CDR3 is CASSLEAGSYKETQYF. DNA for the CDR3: TGTGCCAGCAGCTTAGAGGCGGGCTCATATAAAGAGACCCAGTACTTC. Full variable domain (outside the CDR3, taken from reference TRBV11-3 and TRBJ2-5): EAGVVQSPRYKIIEKKQPVAFWCNPISGHNTLYWYLQNLGQGPELLIRYENEEAVDDSQLPKDRFSAERLKGVDSTLKIQPAELGDSAVYLCASSLEAGSYKETQYFGPGTRLLVL.

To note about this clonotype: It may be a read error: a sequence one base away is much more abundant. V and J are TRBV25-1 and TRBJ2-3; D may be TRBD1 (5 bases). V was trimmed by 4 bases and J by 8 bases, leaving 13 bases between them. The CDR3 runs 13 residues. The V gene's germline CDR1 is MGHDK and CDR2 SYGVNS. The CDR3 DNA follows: TGTGCCAGCAGTGGCCCAGGGTTAGTTACGCAGTATTTT. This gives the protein CASSGPGLVTQYF.

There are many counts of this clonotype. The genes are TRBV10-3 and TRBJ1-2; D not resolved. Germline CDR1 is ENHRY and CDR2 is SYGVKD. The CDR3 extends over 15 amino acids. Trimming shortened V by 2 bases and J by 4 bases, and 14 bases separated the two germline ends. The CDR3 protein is CAISEGPSLGYGYTF. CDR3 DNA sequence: TGTGCCATCAGTGAGGGACCGAGCTTGGGCTATGGCTACACCTTC.

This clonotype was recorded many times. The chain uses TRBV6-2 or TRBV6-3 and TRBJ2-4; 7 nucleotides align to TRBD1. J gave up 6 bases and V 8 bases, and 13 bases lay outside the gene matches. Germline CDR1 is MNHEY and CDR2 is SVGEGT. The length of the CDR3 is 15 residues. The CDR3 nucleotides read TGTGCCAGCTCCAGCCGGGACAGCCTTTCAAACATTCAGTACTTC. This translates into CASSSRDSLSNIQYF.

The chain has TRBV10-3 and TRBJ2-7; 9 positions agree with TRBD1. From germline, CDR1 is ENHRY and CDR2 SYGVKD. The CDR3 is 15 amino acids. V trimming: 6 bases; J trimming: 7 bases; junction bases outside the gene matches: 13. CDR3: CAIRAKTGGPGEQYF. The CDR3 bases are TGTGCCATCAGGGCTAAGACAGGGGGGCCCGGAGAGCAGTACTTC.

CDR3 sequence reads: CSASALAGGPGDTQYF. The CDR3 DNA reads TGCAGTGCTAGCGCGCTAGCGGGGGGGCCGGGCGATACGCAGTATTTT. The V call is TRBV20-1, the J call TRBJ2-3, with TRBD2 identical over 12 bases. This CDR3 contains 16 residues. The germline V gene has CDR1 DFQATT and CDR2 SNEGSKA (reference sequence). Germline trimming cut 3 bases from V and 6 bases from J; bases unmatched to any gene: 10.

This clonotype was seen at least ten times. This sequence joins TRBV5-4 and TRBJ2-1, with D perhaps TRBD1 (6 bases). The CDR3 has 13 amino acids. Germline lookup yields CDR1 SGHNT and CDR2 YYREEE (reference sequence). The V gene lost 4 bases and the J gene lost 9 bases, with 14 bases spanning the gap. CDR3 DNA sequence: TGTGCCAGCAGCCAACAGGGTTCGGGTGAGCAGTTCTTC. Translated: CASSQQGSGEQFF.

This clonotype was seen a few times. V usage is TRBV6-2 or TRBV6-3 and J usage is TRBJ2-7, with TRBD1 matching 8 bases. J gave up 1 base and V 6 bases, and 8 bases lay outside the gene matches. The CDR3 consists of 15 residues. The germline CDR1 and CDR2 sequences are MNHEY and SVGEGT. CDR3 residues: CASRTGTGTSYEQYF. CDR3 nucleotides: TGTGCCAGCAGAACCGGGACAGGCACTTCCTACGAGCAGTACTTC.